This paragraph reports one T cell receptor beta chain. Germline V gene lookup returns CDR1 SGHRS and CDR2 YFSETQ. Trimming shortened V by 4 bases and J by 0 bases, and 14 bases separated the two germline ends. This CDR3 comprises 15 residues. This specimen belongs to a study of control samples from healthy donors and cancer patients. Produced via immunoSEQ multiplex PCR; TCRdb's table is partial and in-frame only. The sample contains fewer than 150,000 clones, approximately 90% of which appear only once. The receptor comes from a man aged 18 to 29 in good health. Source material: blood. The V gene is TRBV5-1, the J gene TRBJ2-7, with D perhaps TRBD1 (5 bases). In DNA form, the CDR3 reads TGCGCCAGCAGCCACTCGGACATTTTCTCCTACGAGCAGTACTTC. Translating it yields CASSHSDIFSYEQYF.